The rows below give T cell receptor beta chains drawn from one sample of a study of blood T cell repertoires in COVID-19. Profiled with immunoSEQ multiplex PCR; TCRdb holds only in-frame clones, not every one. The table includes roughly 450,000 clones, 90% detected once. Sequenced input: PBMCs or T cells enriched from blood (not recorded which). These TCRs come from a man between 18 and 35 years old who had recovered from COVID-19. The conserved cysteine and the conserved F or W are not part of the CDR3 here.

ATSTSREGGTEAF	13	TRBV15	TRBJ1-1
ASSGGLQETQY	11	TRBV2	TRBJ2-5
ASSFTGGSYEQY	12	TRBV5-5	TRBJ2-7
ASSTRGLAGANTGELF	16	TRBV19	TRBJ2-2
ASSLGGSADTQY	12	TRBV28	TRBJ2-3
ASSQDTQYTINEQF	14	TRBV4-1	TRBJ2-1
ASSLVQGNNEQF	12	TRBV5-1	TRBJ2-1
ATKPGTGSEKLF	12	TRBV10-3	TRBJ1-4
ASSETGTATGELF	13	TRBV10-1	TRBJ2-2
ASSLFPGASYEQY	13	TRBV11-2	TRBJ2-7
ATSRKTGVPGELF	13	TRBV15	TRBJ2-2
ASSQTGDSYGYT	12	TRBV14	TRBJ1-2
ASSLWAANTEAF	12	TRBV11-2	TRBJ1-1
AWSPVRGTGELF	12	TRBV30	TRBJ2-2
ATSGRGLGNQPQH	13	TRBV15	TRBJ1-5
ASSLCPPPKCQPQH	14	TRBV5-8	TRBJ1-5
ASSPGQGNYGYT	12	TRBV5-1	TRBJ1-2
ASSQGHNTEAF	11	TRBV3-1/TRBV3-2	TRBJ1-1
ATSLGDRENSPLH	13	TRBV10-3	TRBJ1-6
ASSPSTGTAYGYT	13	TRBV9	TRBJ1-2
ASSGPLAPSWGTDTQY	16	TRBV5-4	TRBJ2-3
ASSPSGTGSNFFGNYGYT	18	TRBV19	TRBJ1-2
ARSLRVSGSYEQY	13	TRBV5-3	TRBJ2-7
ASSGGLAGSGTYNEQF	16	TRBV10-1	TRBJ2-1
ASSQEGHTNEKLF	13	TRBV4-2	TRBJ1-4
ASSPEILYGYT	11	TRBV11-2	TRBJ1-2
ASSPRFAADQPQH	13	TRBV6-5	TRBJ1-5
ATIRDLESSPLH	12	TRBV10-2	TRBJ1-6
ATRQVEGGTEAF	12	TRBV10-3	TRBJ1-1
ASSPRTGEEKLF	12	TRBV19	TRBJ1-4
ASSIDREGGYT	11	TRBV2	TRBJ1-2
ASSPGGAPGELF	12	TRBV19	TRBJ2-2
ASRGGISSPLH	11	TRBV12-3/TRBV12-4	TRBJ1-6
ASSIPRGPGTGELF	14	TRBV19	TRBJ2-2
ASSQFTGSTEAF	12	TRBV14	TRBJ1-1
ASRTGGNYGYT	11	TRBV21-1	TRBJ1-2
ASSMRGQSSYNSPLH	15	TRBV19	TRBJ1-6
AATSGSHEQY	10	TRBV30	TRBJ2-7
ASSLAEYNYGYT	12	TRBV19	TRBJ1-2
ASSLRRYEQY	10	TRBV7-2	TRBJ2-7
ASSSIAGAGYEQY	13	TRBV7-8	TRBJ2-7
ASSRRRRGENTEAF	14	TRBV19	TRBJ1-1
ASTPRANTEAF	11	TRBV12-3/TRBV12-4	TRBJ1-1
ASSLDRQRNTEAF	13	TRBV5-4	TRBJ1-1
ASSQDPTGGSGYT	13	TRBV4-1	TRBJ1-2
ASRSGTGGEKLF	12	TRBV5-1	TRBJ1-4
ASSLSGGSWGYT	12	TRBV27	TRBJ1-2
ATSDLAGPKNIQY	13	TRBV24-1	TRBJ2-4
ASSRSPGTDINYGYT	15	TRBV7-2	TRBJ1-2
ASSPRGFSDTQY	12	TRBV28	TRBJ2-3